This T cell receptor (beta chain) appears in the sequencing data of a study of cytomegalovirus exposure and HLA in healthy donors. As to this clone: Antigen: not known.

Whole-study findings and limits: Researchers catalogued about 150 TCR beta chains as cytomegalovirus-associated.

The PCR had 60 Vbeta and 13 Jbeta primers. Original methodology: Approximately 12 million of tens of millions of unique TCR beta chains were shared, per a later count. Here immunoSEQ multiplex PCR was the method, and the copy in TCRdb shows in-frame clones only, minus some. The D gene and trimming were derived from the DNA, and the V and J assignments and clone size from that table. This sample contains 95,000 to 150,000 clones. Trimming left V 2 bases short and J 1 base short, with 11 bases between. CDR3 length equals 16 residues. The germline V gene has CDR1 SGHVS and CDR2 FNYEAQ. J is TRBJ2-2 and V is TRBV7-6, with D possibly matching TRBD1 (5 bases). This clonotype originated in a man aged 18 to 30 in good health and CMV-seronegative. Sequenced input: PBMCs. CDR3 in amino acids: CASSLPRALNTGELFF. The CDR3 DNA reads TGTGCCAGCAGCTTACCCAGGGCCCTGAACACCGGGGAGCTGTTTTTT.